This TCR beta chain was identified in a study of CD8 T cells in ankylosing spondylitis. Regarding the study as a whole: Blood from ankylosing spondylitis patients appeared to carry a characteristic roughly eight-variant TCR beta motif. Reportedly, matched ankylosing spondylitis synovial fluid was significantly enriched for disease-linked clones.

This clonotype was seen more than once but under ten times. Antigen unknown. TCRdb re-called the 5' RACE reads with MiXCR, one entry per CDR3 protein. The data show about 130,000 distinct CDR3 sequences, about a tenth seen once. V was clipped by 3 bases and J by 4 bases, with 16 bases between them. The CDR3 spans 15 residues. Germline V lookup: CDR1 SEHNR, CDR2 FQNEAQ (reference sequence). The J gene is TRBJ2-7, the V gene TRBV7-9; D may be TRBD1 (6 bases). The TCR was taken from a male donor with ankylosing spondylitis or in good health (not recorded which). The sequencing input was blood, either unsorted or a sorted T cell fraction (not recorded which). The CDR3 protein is CASSFSQGPKYEQYF. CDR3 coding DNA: TGTGCCAGCAGCTTCTCCCAGGGGCCCAAATACGAGCAGTACTTC.